These 26 T cell receptor beta chains share one sample of origin, sequenced in a study of cytomegalovirus exposure and HLA in healthy donors. PCR primers comprised 60 Vbeta and 13 Jbeta primers. Assay used: immunoSEQ multiplex PCR; TCRdb lists only in-frame clones, some missing. The table lists 150,000 or so clones, 65% to 70% of them singletons, with about 9.4% in the top ten. Specimen: PBMCs. The receptors stem from a man aged 25 to 40 in good health and CMV-seropositive.

This clone appeared once. The chain combines TRBV27 with TRBJ2-7, with TRBD1 identical over 9 bases. Trimming removed 5 bases from V and 1 base from J; junction bases left unmatched: 3. Germline CDR1 is MNHEY and CDR2 is SMNVEV (reference sequence). This CDR3 is 14 amino acids long. The chain's CDR3 is CASSTGGASYEQYF. Written as DNA, the CDR3 is TGTGCCAGCAGTACAGGGGGCGCTTCCTACGAGCAGTACTTC.

Comments on this clone: An end of the junction differs from the germline gene, which may be a read error. This chain links TRBV12-5 with TRBJ1-4, with a possible D match to TRBD1 (6 bases). CDR3 length equals 17 residues. CDR1 and CDR2 (germline): LGHNT, FRNRAP. CDR3 nucleotides: TGTGCTAGTGGTTTGAAACCCGGACAGACTAACAATGAAGAACTGTTTTTT. It is translated as CASGLKPGQTNNEELFF.

V is TRBV5-4 and J is TRBJ1-2; D may be TRBD1 (6 bases). Per germline, CDR1 SGHNT and CDR2 YYREEE (reference sequence). Trimming cost V 6 bases and J 2 bases, with 11 bases left between them. This CDR3 comprises 13 residues. In nucleotides, the CDR3 is TGTGCCAGCACCACAGACAGGAACTATGGCTACACCTTC. Its protein product is CASTTDRNYGYTF.

The V and J genes are TRBV28 and TRBJ1-4, with 10 bases aligning to TRBD1. V was pared by 5 bases and J by 1 base, with 4 bases of the junction left unmatched. Germline CDR1 is MDHEN and CDR2 is SYDVKM. This CDR3 is built from 16 residues. The DNA of the CDR3 is TGTGCCAGCAGTCTAGACAGGGGGCAAACTAATGAAAAACTGTTTTTT. Translating gives CASSLDRGQTNEKLFF. The variable domain in full, with the rest retrieved from reference TRBV28 and TRBJ1-4, is DVKVTQSSRYLVKRTGEKVFLECVQDMDHENMFWYRQDPGLGLRLIYFSYDVKMKEKGDIPEGYSVSREKKERFSLILESASTNQTSMYLCASSLDRGQTNEKLFFGSGTQLSVL.

The chain couples TRBV11-3 to TRBJ1-1; a possible D gene is TRBD1 (5 bases). Trimming removed 0 bases from V and 4 bases from J, with 12 bases in between. The CDR3 contains 15 residues. The germline CDR1 and CDR2 sequences are SGHNT and YENEEA. CDR3 sequence: CASSLDGGVFTEAFF. CDR3 nucleotide sequence: TGTGCCAGCAGCTTAGACGGGGGGGTTTTCACTGAAGCTTTCTTT.

The chain links TRBV7-8 to TRBJ1-5, with D unclear. The CDR3 is 15 residues long. The germline V gene has CDR1 SGHVS and CDR2 FQNEAQ. V lost 1 base and J lost 2, with 9 bases in between. Written as DNA, the CDR3 is TGTGCCAGCAGCTTAGGTGGAGTTGGCAATCAGCCCCAGCATTTT. Its translation is CASSLGGVGNQPQHF.

The genes are TRBV5-1 and TRBJ2-3; weak D call: TRBD2 (5 bases). CDR1 and CDR2 from the germline V gene are SGHRS and YFSETQ. This CDR3 is 16 amino acids long. V shed 4 bases and J shed 2 bases, with 17 bases lying between them. CDR3 loop: CASSRTLAAATDTQYF. The CDR3 DNA reads as TGCGCCAGCAGCCGCACCCTAGCTGCTGCCACAGATACGCAGTATTTT.

V gene TRBV6-6 combines with J gene TRBJ1-1; weak D call: TRBD1 (6 bases). The V end lost 4 bases, the J end lost 0 bases, and 12 bases lay between the germline ends. The germline gives CDR1 MNHNY, CDR2 SVGAGI (reference sequence). This CDR3 has 15 residues. The CDR3 region is CASSSGQLMNTEAFF. The CDR3 DNA reads as TGTGCCAGCAGTTCAGGACAGCTTATGAACACTGAAGCTTTCTTT.

This chain joins TRBV28 and TRBJ1-2; possible D gene TRBD1, 5 bases. The V end was cut by 3 bases, the J end by 8 bases, with 13 bases between. This CDR3 spans 13 amino acids. Germline assignment: CDR1 MDHEN and CDR2 SYDVKM. The CDR3 region is CASSFSRVNGYTF. CDR3 nucleotides: TGTGCCAGCAGTTTTAGCAGGGTGAACGGCTACACCTTC.

The chain uses TRBV18 and TRBJ2-1, with 12 bases that match TRBD2. The V and J ends lost 5 bases and 6 bases, in that order; junction bases with no gene match: 5. Germline CDR1 KGHSH, CDR2 LQKENI. CDR3 length equals 15 residues. The CDR3 sequence: CASSMTSGSSNEQFF. The CDR3 DNA reads TGTGCCAGCTCAATGACTAGCGGGAGTTCCAATGAGCAGTTCTTC. Looking up the rest from reference TRBV18 and TRBJ2-1 gives the full variable domain: NAGVMQNPRHLVRRRGQEARLRCSPMKGHSHVYWYRQLPEEGLKFMVYLQKENIIDESGMPKERFSAEFPKEGPSILRIQQVVRGDSAAYFCASSMTSGSSNEQFFGPGTRLTVL.

The chain joins TRBV11-2 to TRBJ2-7, with a possible D match to TRBD2 (6 bases). The length of the CDR3 is 13 residues. V was cut by 11 bases and J by 3 bases, with 17 bases left in between. From germline, CDR1 is SGHAT and CDR2 FQNNGV. The CDR3 sequence: CASLAGHNYEQYF. The DNA of the CDR3 is TGTGCCTCACTTGCGGGGCACAACTACGAGCAGTACTTC.

The gene calls are TRBV15 and TRBJ2-1; TRBD2 matches at 14 bases. The CDR3 is 19 residues long. V trimming: 2 bases; J trimming: 9 bases; junction bases outside the gene matches: 15. CDR1 LNHNV and CDR2 YYDKDF come from the germline V gene (reference sequence). The CDR3 nucleotides read TGTGCCACCAGCAGACCGCCGGGACTAGCGGGAGAGGGGCGGGGTGAGCAGTTCTTC. Translating it yields CATSRPPGLAGEGRGEQFF.

The chain joins TRBV2 to TRBJ2-7; 9 nucleotides match TRBD1. CDR3 size: 16 residues. Germline loops: CDR1 SNHLY, CDR2 FYNNEI. Trimming at V came to 2 bases and at J to 2 bases, leaving 7 bases not matched to a gene. Written as DNA, the CDR3 is TGTGCCAGCAGTGAAATGGACAGGGGCCCGGCCTACGAGCAGTACTTC. This translates into CASSEMDRGPAYEQYF.

This chain connects TRBV6-4 to TRBJ1-2; TRBD1 agrees at 8 bases. Germline V gives CDR1 MRHNA, CDR2 SNTAGT. V trimming: 6 bases; J trimming: 4 bases; junction bases outside the gene matches: 10. This CDR3 contains 15 residues. CDR3: CASSQWTGFPYGYTF. The CDR3 bases are TGTGCCAGCAGCCAATGGACAGGGTTTCCCTATGGCTACACCTTC.

The table lists this clone with a few counts. The V and J genes are TRBV28 and TRBJ1-1, with TRBD1 as a possible D gene (5 bases). The V end lost 8 bases, the J end lost 1 base, and 5 bases lay between the germline ends. This CDR3 is built from 11 residues. The germline V gene has CDR1 MDHEN and CDR2 SYDVKM. CDR3 DNA: TGTGCCAGCGGGGCGAACACTGAAGCTTTCTTT. Protein: CASGANTEAFF.

V gene TRBV19 combines with J gene TRBJ2-1, with 10 nucleotides matching TRBD2. In germline, CDR1 is LNHDA, CDR2 SQIVND (reference sequence). Unmatched junction bases numbered 3, after V lost 1 base and J lost 0 bases. The CDR3 is 17 residues long. CDR3 sequence reads: CASSIGLAGRSYNEQFF. CDR3 sequence (DNA): TGTGCCAGTAGTATAGGACTAGCGGGCCGCTCCTACAATGAGCAGTTCTTC.

DNA of the CDR3: TGCGCCAGCAGACCCGCTAGTCGAGTTTTGGACGAGCAGTACTTC. Translation: CASRPASRVLDEQYF. The chain links TRBV5-1 to TRBJ2-7; D remains ambiguous. CDR3 length equals 15 residues. The ends were cut back, 5 bases at V and 5 bases at J, with 20 bases in the middle. Per germline, CDR1 SGHRS and CDR2 YFSETQ.

In its sample, this clone was seen once. The rearrangement uses TRBV10-2 and TRBJ2-7; D not resolved. Germline V lookup: CDR1 WSHSY, CDR2 SAAADI. The V and J ends lost 3 bases and 4 bases respectively, with 10 bases between them. CDR3 length equals 13 residues. The CDR3 here is CASSDPPTYEQYF. The CDR3 bases are TGCGCCAGCAGTGATCCGCCTACTTACGAGCAGTACTTC.

V gene TRBV5-4 combines with J gene TRBJ1-4, with 12 bases matching TRBD1. The germline V gene has CDR1 SGHNT and CDR2 YYREEE (reference sequence). Losses at the gene ends were 4 bases for V and 6 bases for J; bases not matched to a gene: 4. CDR3 length equals 15 residues. The DNA for the CDR3 is TGTGCCAGCAGCCGGGGACAGGGGGCTGATGAAAAACTGTTTTTT. This encodes CASSRGQGADEKLFF.

CDR3 bases: TGTGCCAGCAGCTTAGCCCGCGGGGCGACTTCTGGGGCCAACGTCCTGACTTTC. This gives the protein CASSLARGATSGANVLTF. The chain is built from TRBV5-4 and TRBJ2-6, with D perhaps matching TRBD2 (6 bases). CDR1 and CDR2 (germline): SGHNT, YYREEE (reference sequence). The CDR3 loop spans 18 amino acids. V lost 2 bases to trimming and J lost 1 base, with 16 bases between them.

This clone was detected only a few times. The rearrangement joins TRBV5-5 to TRBJ2-1; 10 bases align to TRBD2. This CDR3 spans 19 amino acids. Germline V CDR1 and CDR2: SGHKS, YYEKEE (reference sequence). J lost 0 bases, V lost 7 bases, and 16 bases had no gene match. The chain's CDR3 is CASERASGSTVDSYNEQFF. The CDR3 coding sequence is TGTGCCAGCGAACGGGCTAGCGGGAGTACGGTCGACTCCTACAATGAGCAGTTCTTC.

The V call is TRBV6-1, the J call TRBJ1-1; D unclear. Deletions cut 2 bases from V and 0 bases from J, with 13 bases between. In germline, CDR1 is MNHNS, CDR2 SASEGT. CDR3 size: 16 residues. The CDR3 DNA follows: TGTGCCAGCAGTGAACCATACCGGGTCGTGAACACTGAAGCTTTCTTT. Translation gives CASSEPYRVVNTEAFF.

The genes are TRBV6-4 and TRBJ2-1; D gene uncertain. The CDR3 has 15 residues. Trimming took 0 bases from V and 1 from J, leaving 7 bases between them. The germline V gene encodes CDR1 MRHNA and CDR2 SNTAGT. CDR3 bases: TGTGCCAGCAGTGACTCCGGCAGGTCCTACAATGAGCAGTTCTTC. Residues: CASSDSGRSYNEQFF.

J is TRBJ1-2 and V is TRBV5-8, with D maybe TRBD1 (6 bases). V was shortened by 0 bases and J by 3 bases, with 12 bases between the two germline ends. The CDR3 contains 15 residues. CDR1 is SGHTS and CDR2 is YDEGEE in the germline V gene. The chain's CDR3 is CASSLGGQLHYGYTF. The CDR3 bases are TGTGCCAGCAGCTTGGGGGGACAACTCCACTATGGCTACACCTTC.

This rearrangement joins TRBV11-2 to TRBJ2-2; D is unresolved. Germline V gene sequence: CDR1 SGHAT, CDR2 FQNNGV. The germline V and J ends were trimmed by 3 bases and 4 bases, with 6 bases remaining between them. The CDR3 is 13 residues long. This CDR3 reads CASSFTITGELFF. In DNA form, the CDR3 reads TGTGCCAGCAGCTTCACTATCACCGGGGAGCTGTTTTTT.

The chain links TRBV27 to TRBJ2-1, with TRBD2 identical over 11 bases. CDR3 length: 15 amino acids. V lost 5 bases and J lost 9; bases outside the gene matches: 9. Germline loops: CDR1 MNHEY, CDR2 SMNVEV (reference sequence). CDR3 bases: TGTGCCAGCAGTACCATAGCGGGAGGGCCGGTTGAGCAGTTCTTC. This gives the protein CASSTIAGGPVEQFF.